This paragraph covers one TCR beta chain sequence. Original processing notes: How many nucleated cells were present was estimated from reference gene primer amplification. The repertoire was sequenced with immunoSEQ multiplex PCR; TCRdb's copy has only in-frame clones and lacks some. V and J calls and clone size come straight from that table; D and trimming were deduced from the DNA. Altogether under 100,000 clones are present, around 85% being singletons, with the ten largest covering around 2.9%. The entry originates in a study of blood T cell repertoires in COVID-19. Turning to the study itself: COVID-19 samples from acute and convalescent phases originated in the United States, Italy and Spain. PBMCs, B-cell-depleted T cells, or T cells were the source of the cDNA or gDNA that made up the material.

CDR1 and CDR2 (germline): MDHEN, SYDVKM. V lost 3 bases and J 2 bases, leaving 6 bases between the germline ends. This CDR3 is built from 13 residues. The TCR originated in a woman aged 80 or older with COVID-19, enrolled during active disease. V usage is TRBV28 and J usage is TRBJ2-3; D not resolved. The sample taken for sequencing was peripheral blood. CDR3 coding DNA: TGTGCCAGCAGTTTCCCCAACACAGATACGCAGTATTTT. The encoded protein is CASSFPNTDTQYF.